This TCR beta chain comes out of a study of identical twins. A few counts support this clonotype. Via MiXCR, TCRdb re-called the 5' RACE reads, giving one row per CDR3 protein. This table has some 250,000 distinct CDR3 sequences, 5% to 7% appearing once. The CDR3 runs 13 residues. The V gene end was trimmed by 5 bases and the J gene end by 4 bases; junction bases not matched to a gene: 2. Germline CDR1 is MNHEY and CDR2 is SMNVEV (reference sequence). In addition, the sample was reused for a study of T cells expressing NK-cell markers. That investigation notes: Seven sequenced donors out of eight were HCMV-seropositive, one seronegative.

Sequencing was carried out using CD8+ T cells sorted from blood. The receptor was derived from a young woman in good health. This chain connects TRBV27 to TRBJ1-2; 9 bases align to TRBD1. For the CDR3, the DNA is TGTGCCAGCAGTCTGACAGGGGGCTATGGCTACACCTTC. As protein: CASSLTGGYGYTF.